The sequence of this T cell receptor (beta chain) was determined in a study of human T cells and chemical hapten exposure. Study summary: Alopecia areata, totalis or universalis affected patients who were mostly female.

TCRdb analysed the RACE reads with MiXCR anew, one entry per CDR3 protein. This table holds tens of thousands of distinct CDR3 sequences, 6.6% found once. Findings of the study overall: The formation of large CDR3 similarity clusters by expanded TCRs significantly exceeded that of controls.

Time point denoted: patch test 2, 6 weeks after DPC sensitization. Specified treatment: therapeutic diphenylcyclopropenone sensitization with weekly scalp DPC. On this clonotype: Its antigen is still unknown.

Germline CDR1 LGHNA, CDR2 YNFKEQ. The V gene lost 1 base and the J gene lost 4 bases, with 13 bases spanning the gap. CDR3 length: 15 residues. The TCR originated in a woman in her twenties or thirties with alopecia areata. Some clones in this sample may be carry-over from other donors' samples. The gene calls are TRBV4-2 and TRBJ1-2; D is possibly TRBD1 (5 bases). The specimen was whole blood, collected in connection with sensitization to the hapten diphenylcyclopropenone (DPC). DNA for the CDR3: TGTGCCAGCAGCCAAGGCTCCGGGACTTTCTATGGCTACACCTTC. It yields the protein CASSQGSGTFYGYTF.